This TCR beta chain was captured in a study of blood T cell repertoires in COVID-19. Only in-frame clones appear in the TCRdb table, and some are missing; sequencing was by immunoSEQ multiplex PCR. The sample has 110,000 to 150,000 clones, 75% to 90% seen once. The germline V gene encodes CDR1 SGHTA and CDR2 FQGTGA. V was clipped by 5 bases and J by 7 bases, with 20 bases between them. The CDR3 runs to 15 residues. This TCR was sampled from a woman of 80 years or more with acute or convalescent COVID-19. V usage is TRBV7-3 and J usage is TRBJ1-1, with D hard to call. The specimen was peripheral blood. The CDR3 is CASSTTRSPKSEAFF. The CDR3, as DNA: TGTGCCAGCAGCACTACCCGGTCCCCAAAAAGTGAAGCTTTCTTT.